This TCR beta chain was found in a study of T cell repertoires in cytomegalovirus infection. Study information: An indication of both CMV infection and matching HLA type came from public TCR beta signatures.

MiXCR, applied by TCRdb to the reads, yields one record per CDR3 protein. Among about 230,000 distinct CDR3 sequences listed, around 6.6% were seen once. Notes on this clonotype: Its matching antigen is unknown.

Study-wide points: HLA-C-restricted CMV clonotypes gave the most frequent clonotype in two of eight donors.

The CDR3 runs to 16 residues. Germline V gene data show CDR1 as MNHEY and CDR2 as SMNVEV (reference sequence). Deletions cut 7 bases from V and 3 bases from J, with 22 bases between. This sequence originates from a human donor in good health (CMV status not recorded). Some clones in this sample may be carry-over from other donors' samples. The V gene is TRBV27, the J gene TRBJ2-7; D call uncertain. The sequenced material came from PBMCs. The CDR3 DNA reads TGTGCCAGCACAAGCCTTAGGACGGACCAAAACTACGAGCAGTACTTC. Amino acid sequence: CASTSLRTDQNYEQYF.